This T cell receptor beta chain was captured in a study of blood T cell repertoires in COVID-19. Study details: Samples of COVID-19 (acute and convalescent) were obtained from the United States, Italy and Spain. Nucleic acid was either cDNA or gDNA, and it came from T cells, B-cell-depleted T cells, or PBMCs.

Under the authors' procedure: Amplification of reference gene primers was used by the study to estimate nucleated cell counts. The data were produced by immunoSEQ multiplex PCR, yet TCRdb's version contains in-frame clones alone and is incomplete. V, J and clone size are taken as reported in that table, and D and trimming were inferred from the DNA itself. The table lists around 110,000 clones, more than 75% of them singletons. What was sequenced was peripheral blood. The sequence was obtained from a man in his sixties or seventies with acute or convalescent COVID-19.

CDR3 bases: TGTGCCACCAGCAGAGTCGCGCTTAACTACGAGCAGTACTTC. Protein: CATSRVALNYEQYF. The gene calls are TRBV15 and TRBJ2-7; D is undetermined. The CDR3 extends over 14 amino acids. Trimming left V 1 base short and J 3 bases short, with 10 bases between. CDR1 is LNHNV and CDR2 is YYDKDF in the germline V gene (reference sequence).